What follows are 2 T cell receptor beta chains derived from one specimen sequenced in a study of blood T cell repertoires in COVID-19 (TCRdb year 2020). The library was made by the immunoSEQ multiplex PCR assay. This immuneACCESS table, as held by TCRdb, lists in-frame sequences with V and J called but not all clones. Of the missing ones, under half trace to an unresolved V gene in checked studies; the others have no known cause. Across this sample there are approximately 180,000 clones, with nearly 90% seen only once. 20% to 25% of the sample belongs to the ten largest clones. Sequences were obtained from peripheral blood. Source of these receptors: a man aged 60 to 75 with active or convalescent COVID-19.

This sequence joins TRBV5-7 and TRBJ1-4; 7 bases are shared with TRBD1. TRBV5-7 is recorded as an ORF, its role being uncertain. V dropped 4 bases and J dropped 8; count of bases not matched to a gene: 8. This CDR3 contains 14 residues. The CDR3 nucleotides are TGTGCCAGCAGCATAGGACAGGTCTGGGAAAAACTGTTTTTT. This gives the protein CASSIGQVWEKLFF.

The gene calls are TRBV3-1 (or the pseudogene TRBV3-2) and TRBJ1-2, with no clear D. The CDR3 has 14 residues. Trimming shortened V by 2 bases and J by 8 bases, and 15 bases separated the two germline ends. Germline V gene data show CDR1 as LGHDT and CDR2 as YNNKEL (reference sequence). The CDR3, as DNA: TGTGCCAGCAGCCAATATACAGCCTCGTGGGGCTACACCTTC. It codes for CASSQYTASWGYTF.